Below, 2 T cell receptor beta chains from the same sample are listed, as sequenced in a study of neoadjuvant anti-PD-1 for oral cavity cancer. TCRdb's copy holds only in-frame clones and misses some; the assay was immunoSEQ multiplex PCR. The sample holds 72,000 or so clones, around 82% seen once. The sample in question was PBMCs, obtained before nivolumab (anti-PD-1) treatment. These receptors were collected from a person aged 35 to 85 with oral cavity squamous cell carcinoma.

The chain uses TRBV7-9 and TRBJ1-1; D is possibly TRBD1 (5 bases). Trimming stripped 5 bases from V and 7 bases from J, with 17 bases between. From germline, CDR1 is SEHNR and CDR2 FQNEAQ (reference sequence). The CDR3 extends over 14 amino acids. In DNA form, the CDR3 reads TGTGCCAGCAGCCCAAACTGGGGACTGGTTGAAGCTTTCTTT. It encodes CASSPNWGLVEAFF.

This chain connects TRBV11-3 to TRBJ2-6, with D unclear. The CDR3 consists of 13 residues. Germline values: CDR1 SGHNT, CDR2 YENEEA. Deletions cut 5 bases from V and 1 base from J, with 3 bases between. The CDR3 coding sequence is TGTGCCAGCAGCAGGTCTGGGGCCAACGTCCTGACTTTC. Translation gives CASSRSGANVLTF.